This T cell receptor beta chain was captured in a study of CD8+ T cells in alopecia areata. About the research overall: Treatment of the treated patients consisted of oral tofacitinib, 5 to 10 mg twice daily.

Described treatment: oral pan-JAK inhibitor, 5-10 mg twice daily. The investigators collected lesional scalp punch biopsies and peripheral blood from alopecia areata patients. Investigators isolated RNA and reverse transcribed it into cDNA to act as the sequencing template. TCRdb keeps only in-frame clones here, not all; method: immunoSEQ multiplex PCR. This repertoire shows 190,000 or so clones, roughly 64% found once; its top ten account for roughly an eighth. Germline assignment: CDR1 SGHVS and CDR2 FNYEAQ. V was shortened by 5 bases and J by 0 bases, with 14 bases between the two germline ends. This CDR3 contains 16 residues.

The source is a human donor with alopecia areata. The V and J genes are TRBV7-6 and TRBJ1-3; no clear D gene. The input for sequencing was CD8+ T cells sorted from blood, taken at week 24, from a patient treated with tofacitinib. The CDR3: CASSLWAESSGNTIYF. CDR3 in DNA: TGTGCCAGCAGCCTGTGGGCAGAAAGCTCTGGAAACACCATATATTTT. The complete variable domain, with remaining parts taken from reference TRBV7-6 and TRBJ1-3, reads GAGVSQSPRYKVTKRGQDVALRCDPISGHVSLYWYRQALGQGPEFLTYFNYEAQQDKSGLPNDRFSAERPEGSISTLTIQRTEQRDSAMYRCASSLWAESSGNTIYFGEGSWLTVV.